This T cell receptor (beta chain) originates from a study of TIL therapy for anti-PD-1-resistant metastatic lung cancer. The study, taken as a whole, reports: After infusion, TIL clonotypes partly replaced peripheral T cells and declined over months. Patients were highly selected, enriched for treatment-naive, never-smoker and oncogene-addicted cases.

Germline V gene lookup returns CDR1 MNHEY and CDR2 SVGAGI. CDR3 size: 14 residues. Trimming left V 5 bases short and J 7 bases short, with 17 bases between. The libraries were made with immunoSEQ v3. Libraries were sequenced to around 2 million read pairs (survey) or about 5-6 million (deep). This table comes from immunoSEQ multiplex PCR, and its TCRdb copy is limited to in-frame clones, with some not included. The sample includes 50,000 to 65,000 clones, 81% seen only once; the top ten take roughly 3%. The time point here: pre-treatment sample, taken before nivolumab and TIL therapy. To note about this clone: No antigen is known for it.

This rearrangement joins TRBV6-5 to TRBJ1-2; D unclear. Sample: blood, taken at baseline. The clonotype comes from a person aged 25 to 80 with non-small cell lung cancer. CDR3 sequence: CASSLRTGLGGYTF. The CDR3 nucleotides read TGTGCCAGCAGTCTACGCACCGGGCTGGGTGGCTACACCTTC.